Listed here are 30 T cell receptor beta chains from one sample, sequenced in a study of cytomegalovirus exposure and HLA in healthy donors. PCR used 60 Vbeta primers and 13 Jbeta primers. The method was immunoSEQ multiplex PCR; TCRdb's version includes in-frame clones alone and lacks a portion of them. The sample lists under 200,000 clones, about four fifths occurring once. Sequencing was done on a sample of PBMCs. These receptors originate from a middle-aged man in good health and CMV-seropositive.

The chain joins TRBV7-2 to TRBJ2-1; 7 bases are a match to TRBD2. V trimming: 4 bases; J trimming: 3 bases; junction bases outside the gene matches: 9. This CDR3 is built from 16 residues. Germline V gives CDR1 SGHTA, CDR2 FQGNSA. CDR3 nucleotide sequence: TGTGCCAGCAGCTCGAAGCGGGGCCCTCTCTACAATGAGCAGTTCTTC. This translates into CASSSKRGPLYNEQFF. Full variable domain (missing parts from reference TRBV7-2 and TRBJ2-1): GAGVSQSPSNKVTEKGKDVELRCDPISGHTALYWYRQSLGQGLEFLIYFQGNSAPDKSGLPSDRFSAERTGGSVSTLTIQRTQQEDSAVYLCASSSKRGPLYNEQFFGPGTRLTVL.

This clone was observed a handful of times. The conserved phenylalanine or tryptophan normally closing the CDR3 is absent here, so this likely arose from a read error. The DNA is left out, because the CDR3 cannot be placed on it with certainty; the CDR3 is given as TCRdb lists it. This CDR3 reads CASSYLGQGISVG. V is TRBV6-5 and J is TRBJ2-3; no check of the table's D call, TRBD1, against the DNA was made. Germline V gene lookup returns CDR1 MNHEY and CDR2 SVGAGI. Including both end residues, the CDR3 is 13 amino acids long.

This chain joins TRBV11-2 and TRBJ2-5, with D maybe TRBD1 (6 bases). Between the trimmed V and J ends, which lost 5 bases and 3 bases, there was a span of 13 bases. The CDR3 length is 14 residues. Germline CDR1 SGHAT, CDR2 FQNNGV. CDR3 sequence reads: CASSQGTQKETQYF. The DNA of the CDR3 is TGTGCCAGCAGCCAGGGGACCCAAAAAGAGACCCAGTACTTC.

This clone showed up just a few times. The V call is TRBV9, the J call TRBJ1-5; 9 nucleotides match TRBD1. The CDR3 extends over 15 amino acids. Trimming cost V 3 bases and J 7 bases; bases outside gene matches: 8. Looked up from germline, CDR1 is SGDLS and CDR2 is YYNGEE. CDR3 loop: CASSGSGQGGQPQHF. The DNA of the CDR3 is TGTGCCAGCAGCGGATCGGGACAGGGCGGACAGCCCCAGCATTTT.

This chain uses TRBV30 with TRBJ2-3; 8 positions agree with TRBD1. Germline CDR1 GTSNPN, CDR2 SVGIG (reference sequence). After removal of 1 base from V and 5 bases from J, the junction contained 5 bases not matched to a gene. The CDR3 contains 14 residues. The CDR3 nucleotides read TGTGCCTGGAGTGCGGGACAGGCGGTAGATACGCAGTATTTT. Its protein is CAWSAGQAVDTQYF.

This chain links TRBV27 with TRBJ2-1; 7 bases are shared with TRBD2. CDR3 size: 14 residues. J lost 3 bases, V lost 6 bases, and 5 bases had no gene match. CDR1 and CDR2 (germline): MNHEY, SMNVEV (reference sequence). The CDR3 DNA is TGTGCCAGCAGGGGGGGGTCAGTCTACAATGAGCAGTTCTTC. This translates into CASRGGSVYNEQFF.

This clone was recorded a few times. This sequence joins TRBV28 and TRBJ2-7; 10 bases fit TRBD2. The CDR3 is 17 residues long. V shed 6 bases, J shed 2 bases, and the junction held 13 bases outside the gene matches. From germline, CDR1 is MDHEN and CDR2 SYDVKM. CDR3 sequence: CASSEPPGLATTYEQYF. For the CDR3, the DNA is TGTGCCAGCAGCGAGCCCCCGGGACTAGCGACCACCTACGAGCAGTACTTC. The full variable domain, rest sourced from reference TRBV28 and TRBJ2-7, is DVKVTQSSRYLVKRTGEKVFLECVQDMDHENMFWYRQDPGLGLRLIYFSYDVKMKEKGDIPEGYSVSREKKERFSLILESASTNQTSMYLCASSEPPGLATTYEQYFGPGTRLTVT.

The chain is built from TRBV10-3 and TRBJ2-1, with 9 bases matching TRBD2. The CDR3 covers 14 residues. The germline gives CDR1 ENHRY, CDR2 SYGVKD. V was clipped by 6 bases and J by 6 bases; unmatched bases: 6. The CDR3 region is CAIRGAGGLNEQFF. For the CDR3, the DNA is TGTGCCATCAGAGGGGCGGGAGGGCTCAATGAGCAGTTCTTC.

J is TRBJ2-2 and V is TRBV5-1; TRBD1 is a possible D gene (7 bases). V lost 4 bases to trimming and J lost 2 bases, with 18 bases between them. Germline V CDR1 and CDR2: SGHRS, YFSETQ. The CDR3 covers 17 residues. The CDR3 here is CASSGSSTGTNTGELFF. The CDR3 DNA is TGCGCCAGCAGCGGCTCCTCGACAGGGACTAACACCGGGGAGCTGTTTTTT. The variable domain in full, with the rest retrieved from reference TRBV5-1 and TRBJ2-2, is KAGVTQTPRYLIKTRGQQVTLSCSPISGHRSVSWYQQTPGQGLQFLFEYFSETQRNKGNFPGRFSGRQFSNSRSEMNVSTLELGDSALYLCASSGSSTGTNTGELFFGEGSRLTVL.

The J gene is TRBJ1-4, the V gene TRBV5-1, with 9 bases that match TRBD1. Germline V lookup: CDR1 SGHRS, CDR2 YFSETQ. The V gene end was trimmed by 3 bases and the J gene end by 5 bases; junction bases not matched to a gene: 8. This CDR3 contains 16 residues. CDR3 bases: TGCGCCAGCAGCTCCAAACAGGGGGCGGGGAATGAAAAACTGTTTTTT. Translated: CASSSKQGAGNEKLFF.

DNA for the CDR3: TGTGCCAGCAGTTACGGCCGGGGAGGAAACACCATATATTTT. Residues: CASSYGRGGNTIYF. V usage is TRBV6-5 and J usage is TRBJ1-3; no reliable D call. Germline assignment: CDR1 MNHEY and CDR2 SVGAGI. V lost 2 bases, J lost 4 bases, and 9 bases lay in between. The CDR3 runs 14 residues.

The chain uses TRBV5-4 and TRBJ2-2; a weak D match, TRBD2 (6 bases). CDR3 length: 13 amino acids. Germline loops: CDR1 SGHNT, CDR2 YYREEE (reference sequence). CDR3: CAVIAANTGELFF. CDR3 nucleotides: TGTGCAGTTATAGCGGCTAACACCGGGGAGCTGTTTTTT.

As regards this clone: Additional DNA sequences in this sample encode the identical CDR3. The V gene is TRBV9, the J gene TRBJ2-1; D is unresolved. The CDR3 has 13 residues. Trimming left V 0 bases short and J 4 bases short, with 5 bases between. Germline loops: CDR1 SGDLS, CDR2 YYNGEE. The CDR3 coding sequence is TGTGCCAGCAGCGTAGCAGATTACAATGAGCAGTTCTTC. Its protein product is CASSVADYNEQFF.

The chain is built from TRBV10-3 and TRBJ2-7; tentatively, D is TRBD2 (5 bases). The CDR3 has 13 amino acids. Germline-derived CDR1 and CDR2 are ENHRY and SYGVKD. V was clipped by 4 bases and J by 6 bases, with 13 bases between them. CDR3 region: CAISGNPGTEQYF. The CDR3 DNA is TGTGCCATCAGTGGCAACCCGGGAACCGAGCAGTACTTC.

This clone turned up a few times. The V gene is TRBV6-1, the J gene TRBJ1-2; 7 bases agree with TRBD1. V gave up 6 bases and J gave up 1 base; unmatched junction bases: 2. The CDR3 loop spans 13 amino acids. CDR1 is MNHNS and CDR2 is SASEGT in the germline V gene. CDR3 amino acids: CASSHRGNYGYTF. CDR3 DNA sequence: TGTGCCAGCAGCCACAGGGGTAACTATGGCTACACCTTC.

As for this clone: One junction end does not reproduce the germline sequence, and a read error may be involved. This CDR3 is CSSSFGQGANYGYTF. The CDR3 DNA reads TGTTCCAGCAGCTTCGGACAGGGAGCTAACTATGGCTACACCTTC. The chain uses TRBV7-9 and TRBJ1-2; 8 nucleotides align to TRBD1. The CDR3 spans 15 residues. Germline CDR1 and CDR2: SEHNR and FQNEAQ (reference sequence).

The CDR3: CASSYSRGAVSTEAFF. The CDR3 nucleotides read TGTGCCAGCAGTTACTCGAGAGGCGCGGTTAGCACTGAAGCTTTCTTT. The V call is TRBV6-5, the J call TRBJ1-1; D gene ambiguous. The CDR3 is 16 amino acids. V gave up 0 bases and J gave up 4 bases, with 15 bases separating them. Germline CDR1 MNHEY, CDR2 SVGAGI.

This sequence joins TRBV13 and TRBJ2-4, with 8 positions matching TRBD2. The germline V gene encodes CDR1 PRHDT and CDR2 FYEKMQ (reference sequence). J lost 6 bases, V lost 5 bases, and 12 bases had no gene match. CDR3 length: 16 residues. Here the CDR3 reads CASSMSFGTRANIQYF. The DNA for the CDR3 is TGTGCCAGCAGCATGTCTTTCGGGACTAGAGCAAACATTCAGTACTTC.

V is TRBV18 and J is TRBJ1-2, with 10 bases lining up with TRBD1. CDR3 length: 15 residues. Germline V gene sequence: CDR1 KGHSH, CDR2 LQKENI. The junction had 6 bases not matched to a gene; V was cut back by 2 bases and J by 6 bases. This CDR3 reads CASSPSRDRGHGYTF. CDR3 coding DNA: TGTGCCAGCTCACCATCTAGGGACAGGGGCCATGGCTACACCTTC.

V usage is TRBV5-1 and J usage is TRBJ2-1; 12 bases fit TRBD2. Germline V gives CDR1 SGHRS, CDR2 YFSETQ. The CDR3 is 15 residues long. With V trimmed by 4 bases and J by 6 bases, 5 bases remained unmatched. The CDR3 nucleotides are TGCGCCAGCAGCAACCCGGGACTAGCGGGCAATGAGCAGTTCTTC. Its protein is CASSNPGLAGNEQFF.

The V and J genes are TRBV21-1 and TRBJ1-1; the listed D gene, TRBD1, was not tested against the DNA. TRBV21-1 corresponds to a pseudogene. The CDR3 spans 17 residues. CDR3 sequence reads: CASSNSPWGRQNTEAFF. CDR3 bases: TGTGCCAGCAGCAATTCACCTTGGGGCAGGCAGAACACTGAAGCTTTCTTT.

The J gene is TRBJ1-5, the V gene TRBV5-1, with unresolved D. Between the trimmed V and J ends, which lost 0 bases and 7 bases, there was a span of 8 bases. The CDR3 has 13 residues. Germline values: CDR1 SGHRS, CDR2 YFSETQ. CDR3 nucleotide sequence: TGCGCCAGCAGCTTGGGGGCGGGGCAGCCCCAGCATTTT. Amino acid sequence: CASSLGAGQPQHF.

The CDR3 sequence is CASKWRGTSTDTQYF. The CDR3 bases are TGTGCCAGCAAATGGCGGGGCACTAGCACAGATACGCAGTATTTT. V and J are TRBV27 and TRBJ2-3, with TRBD2 as a possible D gene (6 bases). The CDR3 contains 15 residues. Germline V gives CDR1 MNHEY, CDR2 SMNVEV (reference sequence). Trimming shortened V by 7 bases and J by 0 bases, and 14 bases separated the two germline ends.

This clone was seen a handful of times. CDR3 amino acids: CASRRSTDEQYF. In DNA, the CDR3 is TGTGCCAGCAGGCGCTCGACAGACGAGCAGTACTTC. V usage is TRBV6-1 and J usage is TRBJ2-7; TRBD1 is a possible D gene (5 bases). Germline V gene sequence: CDR1 MNHNS, CDR2 SASEGT. The CDR3 runs 12 residues. V was clipped by 6 bases and J by 5 bases, with 11 bases between them.

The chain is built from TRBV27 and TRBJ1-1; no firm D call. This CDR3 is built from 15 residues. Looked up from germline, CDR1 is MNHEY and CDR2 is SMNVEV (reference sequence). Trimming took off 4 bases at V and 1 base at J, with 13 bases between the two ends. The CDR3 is CASSSYSRQNTEAFF. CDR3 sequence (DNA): TGTGCCAGCAGTTCCTATTCCCGACAGAACACTGAAGCTTTCTTT.

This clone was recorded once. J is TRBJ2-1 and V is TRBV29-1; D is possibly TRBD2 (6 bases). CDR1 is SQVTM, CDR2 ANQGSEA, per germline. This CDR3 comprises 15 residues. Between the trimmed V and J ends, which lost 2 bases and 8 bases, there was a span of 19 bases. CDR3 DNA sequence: TGCAGCGTTGAAAGCGGCGAGCGGACTAACTATGAGCAGTTCTTC. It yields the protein CSVESGERTNYEQFF.

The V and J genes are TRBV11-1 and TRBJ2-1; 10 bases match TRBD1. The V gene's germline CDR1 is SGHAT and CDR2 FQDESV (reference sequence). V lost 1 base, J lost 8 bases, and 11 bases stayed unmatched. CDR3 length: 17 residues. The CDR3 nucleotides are TGTGCCAGCAGCTTAGAGTTATCGGACAGGGGGAATCATGAGCAGTTCTTC. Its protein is CASSLELSDRGNHEQFF.

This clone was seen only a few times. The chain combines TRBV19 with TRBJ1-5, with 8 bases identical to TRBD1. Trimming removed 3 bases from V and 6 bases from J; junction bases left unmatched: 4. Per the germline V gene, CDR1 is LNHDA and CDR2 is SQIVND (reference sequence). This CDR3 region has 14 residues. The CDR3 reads CASSMTGVGQPQHF. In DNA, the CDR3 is TGTGCCAGTAGTATGACAGGGGTTGGTCAGCCCCAGCATTTT.

CDR3 DNA sequence: TGTGCCACCCACGGCGGGAGCGGGGAGACCCAGTACTTC. Translation gives CATHGGSGETQYF. The rearrangement links TRBV18 to TRBJ2-5; 7 bases match TRBD2. The CDR3 is 13 amino acids. Germline V gene lookup returns CDR1 KGHSH and CDR2 LQKENI. V trimming: 10 bases; J trimming: 5 bases; junction bases outside the gene matches: 10.

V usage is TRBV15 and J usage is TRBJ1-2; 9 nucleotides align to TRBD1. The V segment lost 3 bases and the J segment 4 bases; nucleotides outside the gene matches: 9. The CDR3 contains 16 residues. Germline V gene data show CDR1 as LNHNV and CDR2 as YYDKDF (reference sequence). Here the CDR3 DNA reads TGTGCCACCAGCAGGGGGACAGGGCAAAGAGGCTATGGCTACACCTTC. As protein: CATSRGTGQRGYGYTF.